One and the same sample provided the 20 T cell receptor beta chains below, sequenced in a study of T cell repertoires in aging, cancer and after chemotherapy. TRB rearrangements spanning V, D and J were amplified using mixed TRB-A/B primers. TCRdb re-called the multiplex PCR reads with MiXCR, one entry per CDR3 protein. The repertoire consists of around 3,000 distinct CDR3 sequences, with about 29% occurring once and the leading ten covering approximately 3.5%. TCR beta rearrangements were amplified from peripheral blood genomic DNA. Source material: blood. The source is a human donor with a solid tumor.

There are a few counts of this clonotype. The chain joins TRBV5-4 to TRBJ1-1; D not certain. V lost 6 bases and J 6 bases, leaving 15 bases between the germline ends. The CDR3 loop spans 13 amino acids. In germline, CDR1 is SGHNT, CDR2 YYREEE (reference sequence). CDR3: CASTSSRYSEAFF. The CDR3 DNA reads as TGTGCCAGCACCTCCAGTCGGTATTCTGAAGCTTTCTTT.

This clonotype is medium-sized in the sample. This sequence joins TRBV30 and TRBJ2-1, with 10 bases aligning to TRBD2. V lost 0 bases to trimming and J lost 7 bases; unmatched junction nucleotides: 9. The CDR3 contains 16 residues. Germline CDR1 and CDR2: GTSNPN and SVGIG (reference sequence). In DNA, the CDR3 is TGTGCCTGGAGTGTACAAGGACTAGCGGATACTAATGAGCAGTTCTTC. Amino acid sequence: CAWSVQGLADTNEQFF.

Here the CDR3 DNA reads TGTGCCAGCAGCCGCGGGACTAGTGGCGATGAGCAGTTCTTC. Residues: CASSRGTSGDEQFF. The chain couples TRBV28 to TRBJ2-1, with 8 bases that match TRBD2. This CDR3 is built from 14 residues. With 6 bases clipped from V and 8 bases from J, the junction kept 9 bases outside the gene matches. Per the germline V gene, CDR1 is MDHEN and CDR2 is SYDVKM.

This chain joins TRBV14 and TRBJ2-7; D is unresolved. This CDR3 is 16 amino acids long. Trimming removed 5 bases from V and 0 bases from J, with 17 bases in between. Germline CDR1 and CDR2: SGHDN and FVKESK. The CDR3 bases are TGTGCCAGCAGCTGCCGGGCCCCTCTGAGCTCCTACGAGCAGTACTTC. Amino acid sequence: CASSCRAPLSSYEQYF.

By proportion, this clonotype is large. This rearrangement joins TRBV7-2 to TRBJ2-3; D gene unclear. Germline V CDR1 and CDR2: SGHTA, FQGNSA. The CDR3 totals 12 residues. Trimming took 5 bases from V and 5 from J, leaving 8 bases between them. The CDR3 DNA reads as TGTGCCAGCAGCCAACGGTTAGATACGCAGTATTTT. Translating gives CASSQRLDTQYF. Looking up the rest from reference TRBV7-2 and TRBJ2-3 gives the full variable domain: GAGVSQSPSNKVTEKGKDVELRCDPISGHTALYWYRQSLGQGLEFLIYFQGNSAPDKSGLPSDRFSAERTGGSVSTLTIQRTQQEDSAVYLCASSQRLDTQYFGPGTRLTVL.

The chain joins TRBV6-1 to TRBJ2-1, with D hard to call. Trimming stripped 6 bases from V and 0 bases from J, with 12 bases between. The CDR3 runs 15 residues. Germline V lookup: CDR1 MNHNS, CDR2 SASEGT. CDR3 residues: CASSLHWSSYNEQFF. The CDR3 DNA sequence: TGTGCCAGCAGCCTTCACTGGAGCTCCTACAATGAGCAGTTCTTC.

The table lists this clonotype with a few counts. The CDR3 DNA reads TGTGCCAGCAGTGAATCGTCAGGGGGTGTCTTTGGGGGACCCCTCCACTTT. Amino acids: CASSESSGGVFGGPLHF. V usage is TRBV6-1 and J usage is TRBJ1-6, with TRBD1 matching 7 bases. The length of the CDR3 is 17 residues. Germline V gene lookup returns CDR1 MNHNS and CDR2 SASEGT. The V and J ends lost 2 bases and 12 bases, in that order; junction bases with no gene match: 16.

By its share, this clonotype is medium-sized. V and J are TRBV19 and TRBJ2-7, with a tentative D call TRBD1 (5 bases). The length of the CDR3 is 14 residues. Germline loops: CDR1 LNHDA, CDR2 SQIVND (reference sequence). Trimming shortened V by 7 bases and J by 0 bases, and 13 bases separated the two germline ends. For the CDR3, the DNA is TGTGCCAGTAAAGTGACAGTAAGCTCCTACGAGCAGTACTTC. It yields the protein CASKVTVSSYEQYF.

This clonotype has more than one count but fewer than ten. The chain carries TRBV7-2 and TRBJ1-2; D perhaps matches TRBD1 (5 bases). V lost 5 bases and J 7 bases, leaving 14 bases between the germline ends. Germline assignment: CDR1 SGHTA and CDR2 FQGNSA. This CDR3 is 13 amino acids long. In nucleotides, the CDR3 is TGTGCCAGCAGCCCAGGGACCGGGCTTGGCTACACCTTC. Amino acids: CASSPGTGLGYTF.

This clonotype occurred a few times. The chain employs TRBV28 and TRBJ2-7; D could derive from TRBD1 or TRBD2 (5 bases each). V lost 5 bases, J lost 5 bases, and 16 bases lay in between. CDR1 and CDR2 (germline): MDHEN, SYDVKM. This CDR3 has 14 residues. In DNA form, the CDR3 reads TGTGCCAGCAGTGACGGGACCCCGGTAAACGAGCAGTACTTC. It encodes CASSDGTPVNEQYF.

A note on this clonotype: A single base separates this from a much larger clone, so it may be a read error. This sequence joins TRBV20-1 and TRBJ1-1; no reliable D call. Per germline, CDR1 DFQATT and CDR2 SNEGSKA (reference sequence). The CDR3 loop spans 13 amino acids. In DNA, the CDR3 is TGCAGTGCTAGGGCTAACAGCAACACTGAAGCTCTCTTT. Residues: CSARANSNTEALF.

The chain joins TRBV7-9 to TRBJ2-3, with a possible D match to TRBD2 (6 bases). There are 14 residues in the CDR3. V was pared by 6 bases and J by 1 base, with 11 bases between. CDR1 SEHNR and CDR2 FQNEAQ come from the germline V gene (reference sequence). CDR3 loop: CASRGDFRTDTQYF. The CDR3 DNA follows: TGTGCCAGCAGGGGGGACTTCCGCACAGATACGCAGTATTTT.

By share of the sample, this clonotype is medium-sized. This chain joins TRBV30 and TRBJ1-1; 9 nucleotides line up with TRBD1. Germline CDR1 reads GTSNPN; CDR2 reads SVGIG (reference sequence). Trimming took 2 bases from V and 6 from J; bases not matched to a gene: 1. CDR3 length equals 12 residues. In DNA form, the CDR3 reads TGTGCCTGGAGTCGGACAGGGGCTGAAGCTTTCTTT. Amino acid sequence: CAWSRTGAEAFF.

This chain joins TRBV5-5 and TRBJ1-1; D remains unclear. Germline lookup yields CDR1 SGHKS and CDR2 YYEKEE (reference sequence). V was pared by 2 bases and J by 1 base, with 6 bases between. CDR3 length: 13 amino acids. The DNA for the CDR3 is TGTGCCAGCAGCTTACCAACGAACACTGAAGCTTTCTTT. Protein sequence: CASSLPTNTEAFF.

The V and J genes are TRBV20-1 and TRBJ2-3; D possibly matches TRBD1 or TRBD2 (5 bases each). Trimming pared 3 bases from V and 4 bases from J, leaving 14 bases between. Germline V gene data show CDR1 as DFQATT and CDR2 as SNEGSKA (reference sequence). The CDR3 contains 14 residues. CDR3 in amino acids: CSASMVGEPDTQYF. The CDR3, as DNA: TGCAGTGCTAGTATGGTGGGGGAGCCAGATACGCAGTATTTT.

The chain carries TRBV20-1 and TRBJ1-2, with 10 bases lining up with TRBD1. This CDR3 region has 17 residues. V trimming: 3 bases; J trimming: 5 bases; junction bases outside the gene matches: 15. The germline gives CDR1 DFQATT, CDR2 SNEGSKA (reference sequence). The CDR3 sequence: CSASELGDRGFGYGYTF. The CDR3 region has the DNA TGCAGTGCTAGCGAGTTGGGGGACAGGGGATTCGGTTATGGCTACACCTTC.

Judged by abundance, this clonotype is large. V is TRBV30 and J is TRBJ2-3; D unclear. The germline gives CDR1 GTSNPN, CDR2 SVGIG (reference sequence). Trimming removed 5 bases from V and 10 bases from J, with 4 bases in between. The CDR3 has 8 residues. CDR3 nucleotide sequence: TGTGCCTGGGGGCCGCAGTATTTT. This translates into CAWGPQYF. Combining the CDR3 with reference TRBV30 and TRBJ2-3 gives the whole variable domain SQTIHQWPATLVQPVGSPLSLECTVEGTSNPNLYWYRQAAGRGLQLLFYSVGIGQISSEVPQNLSASRPQDRQFILSSKKLLLSDSGFYLCAWGPQYFGPGTRLTVL.

This clonotype was detected only a few times. The J gene is TRBJ2-7, the V gene TRBV20-1, with D unclear. Germline lookup yields CDR1 DFQATT and CDR2 SNEGSKA (reference sequence). V was trimmed by 5 bases and J by 2 bases, leaving 16 bases between them. This CDR3 is 14 amino acids long. The CDR3 here is CSASLIAKAYEQYF. The CDR3 bases are TGCAGTGCTTCTTTAATAGCAAAGGCCTACGAGCAGTACTTC.

This clonotype was detected only a few times. CDR3 residues: CASSWWNTEAFF. The CDR3 nucleotides read TGTGCCAGTAGTTGGTGGAACACTGAAGCTTTCTTT. V is TRBV19 and J is TRBJ1-1; no clear D gene. Germline CDR1 reads LNHDA; CDR2 reads SQIVND (reference sequence). V lost 5 bases and J 1 base, leaving 5 bases between the germline ends. The CDR3 covers 12 residues.

The chain couples TRBV20-1 to TRBJ2-3; 9 nucleotides line up with TRBD2. The germline gives CDR1 DFQATT, CDR2 SNEGSKA (reference sequence). This CDR3 contains 14 residues. The junction had 8 bases not matched to a gene; V was cut back by 6 bases and J by 4 bases. CDR3 residues: CSAQVAGVSDTQYF. The CDR3 nucleotides are TGCAGTGCCCAAGTAGCGGGAGTTTCAGATACGCAGTATTTT.